These T cell receptor beta chains were read from a single sample in a study of T-cell memory formation after mild COVID-19. Each CDR3 protein is one row after TCRdb ran MiXCR on the 5' RACE reads. The table has 250,000 to 350,000 distinct CDR3 sequences, roughly 17% seen once. Material for sequencing was PBMCs or a T cell subset sorted from them (not recorded which). The origin of the receptors is a young man who had mild COVID-19 (a few samples of this study predate the infection). Cell type and time point are not known. CDR3s include the opening cysteine and the closing phenylalanine or tryptophan. Fields, in order: J gene, V gene, CDR3 protein.

J: TRBJ2-2
V: TRBV7-6
CDR3: CASSLVSGELFF

J: TRBJ2-3
V: TRBV4-1
CDR3: CASSQSPAGGDTDTQYF

J: TRBJ2-1
V: TRBV6-2/TRBV6-3
CDR3: CASRRGGRAYNEQFF

J: TRBJ1-1
V: TRBV20-1
CDR3: CSAPFGPGARAFF

J: TRBJ2-3
V: TRBV12-3/TRBV12-4
CDR3: CASSLRRARFDTQYF

J: TRBJ2-1
V: TRBV6-4
CDR3: CASSDTSGSYNEQFF

J: TRBJ1-2
V: TRBV10-3
CDR3: CAISDVRQGSYGYTF

J: TRBJ1-5
V: TRBV5-1
CDR3: CASSLEGQAYQPQHF

J: TRBJ2-5
V: TRBV7-2
CDR3: CASSSNRGGETQYF

J: TRBJ1-1
V: TRBV28
CDR3: CASKPTTRAEAFF

J: TRBJ2-3
V: TRBV7-3
CDR3: CASSDGLARGDTQYF

J: TRBJ2-1
V: TRBV6-2/TRBV6-3
CDR3: CASSSASVGQGLGEQFF

J: TRBJ2-2
V: TRBV7-3
CDR3: CASSWSQGAPNTGELFF

J: TRBJ2-5
V: TRBV30
CDR3: CAWSVDSYYQETQYF

J: TRBJ1-1
V: TRBV5-1
CDR3: CASSLRGQGLNTEAYF

J: TRBJ1-1
V: TRBV29-1
CDR3: CSVEEVMNTEAFF

J: TRBJ1-5
V: TRBV5-6
CDR3: CASSSGQETNQPQHF

J: TRBJ2-2
V: TRBV9
CDR3: CASSVLGGPDTGELFF

J: TRBJ2-1
V: TRBV6-1
CDR3: CASSDAGTGVYNEQFF

J: TRBJ1-1
V: TRBV6-6
CDR3: CASRWGERTTEAFF

J: TRBJ2-2
V: TRBV29-1
CDR3: CSAGTGNTGELFF

J: TRBJ1-6
V: TRBV20-1
CDR3: CSAKGSNSPLHF

J: TRBJ2-5
V: TRBV12-3/TRBV12-4
CDR3: CASSLGVGGTGQETQYF

J: TRBJ2-3
V: TRBV5-1
CDR3: CASSPELGTDTQYF

J: TRBJ2-1
V: TRBV4-3
CDR3: CASSQLAGGNYNEQFF

J: TRBJ2-7
V: TRBV7-2
CDR3: CASSLATNPHYEQYF

J: TRBJ2-3
V: TRBV24-1
CDR3: CATSAGLAGGPDTQYF

J: TRBJ2-1
V: TRBV30
CDR3: CAWSGGGRNEQFF

J: TRBJ2-3
V: TRBV5-1
CDR3: CASSSRGQTDTQYF

J: TRBJ1-6
V: TRBV11-2
CDR3: CASTPAPSSPLHF

J: TRBJ2-3
V: TRBV5-4
CDR3: CASSLASSQGTLTDTQYF

J: TRBJ1-1
V: TRBV20-1
CDR3: CSARRPPVDTEAFF

J: TRBJ2-5
V: TRBV7-4
CDR3: CASSYRAGNKETQYF

J: TRBJ2-3
V: TRBV20-1
CDR3: CSASRPGQGSTDTQYF

J: TRBJ2-2
V: TRBV5-1
CDR3: CASSLVTGNTGELFF

J: TRBJ2-1
V: TRBV10-2
CDR3: CASSQGGVRSYNEQFF

J: TRBJ1-2
V: TRBV4-1
CDR3: CASSQPGLYYGYTF

J: TRBJ2-3
V: TRBV29-1
CDR3: CSSNGGGSTDTQYF

J: TRBJ2-2
V: TRBV5-1
CDR3: CASSLWRGGANTGELFF

J: TRBJ1-2
V: TRBV20-1
CDR3: CSAKPRDRVVYGYTF

J: TRBJ2-1
V: TRBV3-1
CDR3: CASSQTELAGAHNEQFF

J: TRBJ1-1
V: TRBV6-5
CDR3: CASSYWLGTNTEAFF

J: TRBJ1-6
V: TRBV12-3/TRBV12-4
CDR3: CASSGAQRSPLHF

J: TRBJ2-1
V: TRBV6-6
CDR3: CASSLEPPGEPGYNEQFF

J: TRBJ2-3
V: TRBV12-3/TRBV12-4
CDR3: CASSFTELQQYF

J: TRBJ2-2
V: TRBV5-6
CDR3: CASSLHRSWGPGELFF

J: TRBJ2-3
V: TRBV5-1
CDR3: CASSLVGGRFTDTQYF

J: TRBJ2-3
V: TRBV4-2
CDR3: CASSQEGGLADLAGTDTQYF